Listed below are T cell receptor beta chains from one sample, sequenced in a study of blood T cells in healthy people across ages. TCRdb redid the calling of the 5' RACE reads with MiXCR, one entry per CDR3 protein. Among about 970,000 distinct CDR3 sequences listed, just over 50% were seen once. Sequencing was performed on blood. These receptors all stem from a woman in her sixties or seventies in good health. Both conserved end residues are part of each CDR3. The order of the fields is CDR3 DNA, CDR3 protein, J gene, D gene, V gene, clone size. D genes are given only for firm matches. The size field is filled for only some rows; it gives once, few, many or a size class.

CDR3 DNA: TGTGCCAGCAGGGATATAGGAACCCGGGACACTGAAGCTTTCTTT; CDR3 protein: CASRDIGTRDTEAFF; J gene: TRBJ1-1; D gene: .; V gene: TRBV7-9; clone size: .
CDR3 DNA: TGCAGCCTCTTACTACTTGGAAGCACAGATACGCAGTATTTT; CDR3 protein: CSLLLLGSTDTQYF; J gene: TRBJ2-3; D gene: .; V gene: TRBV29-1; clone size: few
CDR3 DNA: TGTGCCAGCAGCAAAGAGCCTAAGACTAGCGGGAGGGGTACAGATACGCAGTATTTT; CDR3 protein: CASSKEPKTSGRGTDTQYF; J gene: TRBJ2-3; D gene: .; V gene: TRBV21-1; clone size: .
CDR3 DNA: TGTGCCAGCAGATTCACAGGGATCTACGAGCAGTACTTC; CDR3 protein: CASRFTGIYEQYF; J gene: TRBJ2-7; D gene: .; V gene: TRBV6-1; clone size: once
CDR3 DNA: TGTGCCAGCAGCCTCGGGACAGGGTGGGCGAAGACCCAGTACTTC; CDR3 protein: CASSLGTGWAKTQYF; J gene: TRBJ2-5; D gene: TRBD1; V gene: TRBV14; clone size: .
CDR3 DNA: TGTGCCAGCAGCTACAGGGGGACTCGTGAGACCCAGTACTTC; CDR3 protein: CASSYRGTRETQYF; J gene: TRBJ2-5; D gene: TRBD1; V gene: TRBV12-3/TRBV12-4; clone size: few
CDR3 DNA: TGTGCCAGCTCACCCATGGTAGGGCAGGCGAGCTCCTACGAGCAGTACTTC; CDR3 protein: CASSPMVGQASSYEQYF; J gene: TRBJ2-7; D gene: .; V gene: TRBV18; clone size: few
CDR3 DNA: TGTGCCAGCAGTTTACCCGTAGTAGCGGCTTTCACAGATACGCAGTATTTT; CDR3 protein: CASSLPVVAAFTDTQYF; J gene: TRBJ2-3; D gene: .; V gene: TRBV28; clone size: .
CDR3 DNA: TGCGCCAGCAGCTTGGCCCAGGTAGCGGGAGGCGGGGAGCAGTACTTC; CDR3 protein: CASSLAQVAGGGEQYF; J gene: TRBJ2-7; D gene: TRBD2; V gene: TRBV5-1; clone size: .
CDR3 DNA: TGTGCCAGCAGCTCTAGCGGGTCCTTTTACAATGAGCAATTCTTC; CDR3 protein: CASSSSGSFYNEQFF; J gene: TRBJ2-1; D gene: TRBD2; V gene: TRBV7-9; clone size: .
CDR3 DNA: TGTGCCAGCACTTCCCCCCACAGCTACTCCTACGAGCAGTACTTC; CDR3 protein: CASTSPHSYSYEQYF; J gene: TRBJ2-7; D gene: .; V gene: TRBV28; clone size: few
CDR3 DNA: TGCAGCGTTGTTGGCGGGAGGGTCACAGATACGCAGTATTTT; CDR3 protein: CSVVGGRVTDTQYF; J gene: TRBJ2-3; D gene: TRBD2; V gene: TRBV29-1; clone size: few
CDR3 DNA: TGCGCCAGCAGCAGGACCAGATTGCAAGAGACCCAGTACTTC; CDR3 protein: CASSRTRLQETQYF; J gene: TRBJ2-5; D gene: .; V gene: TRBV4-1; clone size: .
CDR3 DNA: TGTGCCAGCAGTTTATTAGGGACTAGGCACAATGAGCAGTTCTTC; CDR3 protein: CASSLLGTRHNEQFF; J gene: TRBJ2-1; D gene: TRBD2; V gene: TRBV28; clone size: .